Following are 8 T cell receptor beta chains from one sample sequenced in a study of neoadjuvant anti-PD-1 for oral cavity cancer. Some clones are missing from TCRdb's copy, which holds only in-frame ones; the method was immunoSEQ multiplex PCR. The sample holds around 68,000 clones, less than 90% seen once. Time point denoted: after neoadjuvant nivolumab, at surgical resection. The input for sequencing was PBMCs, taken after nivolumab (anti-PD-1) treatment. These receptors were collected from a person aged 35 to 85 with oral cavity squamous cell carcinoma.

V usage is TRBV9 and J usage is TRBJ2-1; D unresolved. The germline V and J ends were trimmed by 5 bases and 0 bases, with 12 bases remaining between them. Germline V gene data show CDR1 as SGDLS and CDR2 as YYNGEE. This CDR3 is built from 15 residues. CDR3 nucleotide sequence: TGTGCCAGCAGTCGAACAGAGAGCTCCTACAATGAGCAGTTCTTC. It encodes CASSRTESSYNEQFF.

The chain links TRBV7-2 to TRBJ2-5, with 7 nucleotides matching TRBD2. CDR1 is SGHTA and CDR2 is FQGNSA in the germline V gene. The J segment lost 5 bases and the V segment lost 5 bases, leaving 14 bases of the junction unmatched. The CDR3 spans 16 residues. The CDR3 sequence is CASSREVAGATETQYF. The CDR3 DNA is TGTGCCAGCAGCAGAGAGGTGGCGGGAGCCACTGAGACCCAGTACTTC.

The chain is built from TRBV12-5 and TRBJ2-7; either TRBD1 or TRBD2 may fit D (5 bases each). Looked up from germline, CDR1 is LGHNT and CDR2 is FRNRAP. The CDR3 consists of 15 residues. V lost 0 bases, J lost 4 bases, and 13 bases lay in between. The CDR3 loop reads CASGLVLRESYEQYF. CDR3 bases: TGTGCTAGTGGTTTGGTACTCAGGGAGTCTTACGAGCAGTACTTC.

The chain recombines TRBV11-2 with TRBJ2-1; the D is unclear. Trimming pared 4 bases from V and 11 bases from J, leaving 12 bases between. Germline CDR1 and CDR2: SGHAT and FQNNGV. CDR3 length: 12 amino acids. The CDR3 DNA is TGTGCCAGCAGCTCCTCCCAATTAAAGCAGTTCTTC. It yields the protein CASSSSQLKQFF.

The chain recombines TRBV20-1 with TRBJ2-7; TRBD1 or TRBD2 may be the D gene (5 bases each). This CDR3 comprises 11 residues. Trimming took 5 bases from V and 3 from J, leaving 8 bases between them. Germline V gene data show CDR1 as DFQATT and CDR2 as SNEGSKA (reference sequence). The CDR3 is CSAGDRYEQYF. Here the CDR3 DNA reads TGCAGTGCTGGGGACCGCTACGAGCAGTACTTC.

CDR3 DNA sequence: TGCGCCAGCAGCCAAGATTTCGGGACATCCGACAATGAGCAGTTCTTC. Protein product: CASSQDFGTSDNEQFF. The rearrangement joins TRBV4-1 to TRBJ2-1, with D perhaps matching TRBD1 (6 bases). CDR3 size: 16 residues. Germline CDR1 and CDR2: MGHRA and YSYEKL. Trimming left V 0 bases short and J 5 bases short, with 14 bases between.

On this clone itself: Other DNA sequences in the sample encode the same CDR3. The gene calls are TRBV6-6 and TRBJ2-1, with D tentatively TRBD1 or TRBD2 (6 bases each). The CDR3 consists of 15 residues. The germline V and J ends were trimmed by 3 bases and 1 base, with 10 bases remaining between them. Germline V lookup: CDR1 MNHNY, CDR2 SVGAGI (reference sequence). CDR3 loop: CASSYGGGSYNEQFF. DNA for the CDR3: TGTGCCAGCAGTTATGGAGGGGGGTCCTACAATGAGCAGTTCTTC.

The CDR3 sequence is CASSLDVGIVDTQYF. The CDR3 coding sequence is TGTGCCAGCAGCCTAGACGTAGGAATCGTTGATACGCAGTATTTT. The chain is built from TRBV7-9 and TRBJ2-3; unclear D gene. The V gene's germline CDR1 is SEHNR and CDR2 FQNEAQ (reference sequence). CDR3 length equals 15 residues. Trimming took 5 bases from V and 6 from J, leaving 18 bases between them.